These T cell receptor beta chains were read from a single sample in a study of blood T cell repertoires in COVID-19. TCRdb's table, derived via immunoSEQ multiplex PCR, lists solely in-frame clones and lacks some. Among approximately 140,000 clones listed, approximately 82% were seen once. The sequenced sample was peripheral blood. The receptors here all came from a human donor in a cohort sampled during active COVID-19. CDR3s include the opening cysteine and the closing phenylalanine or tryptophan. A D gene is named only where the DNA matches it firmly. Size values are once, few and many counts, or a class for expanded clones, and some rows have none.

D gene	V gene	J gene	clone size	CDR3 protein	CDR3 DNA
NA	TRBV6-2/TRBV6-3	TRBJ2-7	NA	CASSYLAGEQYF	TGTGCCAGCAGTTATTTGGCGGGGGAGCAGTACTTC
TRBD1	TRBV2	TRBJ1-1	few	CASRVQGMDTEAFF	TGTGCCAGCAGAGTACAGGGGATGGACACTGAAGCTTTCTTT
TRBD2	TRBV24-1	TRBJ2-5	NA	CATSDSRTSTETQYF	TGTGCCACCAGTGATTCCCGGACTAGCACGGAGACCCAGTACTTC
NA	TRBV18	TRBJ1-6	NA	CASSPPSGRGYNSPLHF	TGTGCCAGCTCACCACCGTCCGGCAGGGGCTATAATTCACCCCTCCACTTT
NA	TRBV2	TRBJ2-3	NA	CASSESAPRLDSLRRTDTQYF	TGTGCCAGCAGTGAATCCGCCCCCCGACTTGACAGCCTAAGACGCACAGATACGCAGTATTTT
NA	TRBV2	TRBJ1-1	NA	CASRKTENTEAFF	TGTGCCAGCAGAAAGACAGAGAACACTGAAGCTTTCTTT
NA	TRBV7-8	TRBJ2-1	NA	CASSPRRSSYNEQFF	TGTGCCAGCAGCCCCCGGAGGAGCTCCTACAATGAGCAGTTCTTC
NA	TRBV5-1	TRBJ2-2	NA	CASSLDSNTGELFF	TGCGCCAGCAGCCTCGACTCGAACACCGGGGAGCTGTTTTTT
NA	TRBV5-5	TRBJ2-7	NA	CASSVRQDSYEQYF	TGTGCCAGCAGCGTAAGACAGGACTCCTACGAGCAGTACTTC
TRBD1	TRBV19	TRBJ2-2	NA	CASSEFPQGAPGELFF	TGTGCCAGTAGTGAGTTTCCCCAGGGGGCCCCCGGGGAGCTGTTTTTT
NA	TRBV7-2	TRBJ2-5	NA	CASSFPGGWETQYF	TGTGCCAGCAGCTTTCCCGGGGGTTGGGAGACCCAGTACTTC
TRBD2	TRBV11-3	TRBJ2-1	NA	CASKTSGSGNEQFF	TGTGCCAGCAAAACTAGCGGGAGTGGAAATGAGCAGTTCTTC
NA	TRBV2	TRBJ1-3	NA	CASSGLITSGNTIYF	TGTGCCAGCAGTGGACTGATAACCTCTGGAAACACCATATATTTT
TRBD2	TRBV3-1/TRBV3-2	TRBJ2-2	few	CASSPPGTSGRRVGTGELFF	TGTGCCAGCAGCCCGCCCGGGACTAGCGGGAGACGGGTAGGGACCGGGGAGCTGTTTTTT
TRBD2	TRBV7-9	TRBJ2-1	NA	CASSLSGSSFGNEQFF	TGTGCCAGCAGCCTTAGCGGGAGCTCGTTTGGGAATGAGCAGTTCTTC
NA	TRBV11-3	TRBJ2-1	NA	CASSSAWGEGGSYNEQFF	TGTGCCAGCAGCTCCGCTTGGGGAGAAGGAGGGTCCTACAATGAGCAGTTCTTC
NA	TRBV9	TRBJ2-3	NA	CASSVGSGRLTDTQYF	TGTGCCAGCAGCGTAGGTAGCGGAAGACTCACAGATACGCAGTATTTT
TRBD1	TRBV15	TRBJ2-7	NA	CATSRGFQGVAYEQYF	TGTGCCACCAGCAGGGGCTTTCAGGGGGTAGCCTACGAGCAGTACTTC
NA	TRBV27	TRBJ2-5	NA	CASSFQTAQETQYF	TGTGCCAGCAGTTTCCAGACAGCCCAAGAGACCCAGTACTTC
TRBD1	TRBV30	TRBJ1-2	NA	CAWTRGLTAYGYTF	TGTGCCTGGACCAGGGGGCTTACTGCCTATGGCTACACCTTC
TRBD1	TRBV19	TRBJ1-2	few	CASRTGGGDGYTF	TGTGCCAGCCGAACAGGGGGCGGTGATGGCTACACCTTC
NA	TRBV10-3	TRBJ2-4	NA	CAISESAIRGFQYF	TGTGCCATCAGTGAGTCGGCAATTAGGGGTTTTCAGTACTTC
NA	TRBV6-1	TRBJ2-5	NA	CASSEGGSQETQYF	TGTGCCAGCAGTGAAGGGGGCAGCCAAGAGACCCAGTACTTC
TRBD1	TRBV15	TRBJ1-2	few	CATSRTIRGGSDYGYTF	TGTGCCACCAGCAGAACCATACGAGGGGGCTCCGACTATGGCTACACCTTC
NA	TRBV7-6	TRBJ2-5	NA	CASSFYFQETQYF	TGTGCCAGCAGCTTTTACTTCCAAGAGACCCAGTACTTC
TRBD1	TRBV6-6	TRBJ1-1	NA	CASSYGGRGRGAEAFF	TGTGCCAGCAGTTACGGGGGCAGGGGGCGCGGGGCTGAAGCTTTCTTT
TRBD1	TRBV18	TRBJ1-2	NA	CASSLGTGGFGYTF	TGTGCCAGCTCACTGGGGACAGGGGGCTTCGGCTACACCTTC
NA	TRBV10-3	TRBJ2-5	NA	CAISESEEGETQYF	TGTGCCATCAGTGAGTCGGAGGAGGGAGAGACCCAGTACTTC
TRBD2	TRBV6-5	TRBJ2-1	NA	CASIEGLAGNEQFF	TGTGCCAGCATCGAGGGACTAGCGGGAAATGAGCAGTTCTTC
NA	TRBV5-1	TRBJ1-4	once	CASSLGGRPGEKLFF	TGCGCCAGCAGCTTGGGAGGCCGGCCAGGGGAAAAACTGTTTTTT
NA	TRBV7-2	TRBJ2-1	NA	CASSPQTLLVRNEQFF	TGTGCCAGCAGCCCTCAAACTCTCTTGGTACGCAATGAGCAGTTCTTC
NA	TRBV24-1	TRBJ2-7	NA	CATGGPSSYEQYF	TGTGCCACCGGAGGGCCCAGCTCCTACGAGCAGTACTTC
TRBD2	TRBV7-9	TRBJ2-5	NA	CASSLPRAGEETQYF	TGTGCCAGCAGCTTGCCAAGGGCGGGGGAAGAGACCCAGTACTTC
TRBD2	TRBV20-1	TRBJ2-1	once	CSASAGGIYNEQFF	TGCAGTGCTAGTGCGGGAGGAATATACAATGAGCAGTTCTTC
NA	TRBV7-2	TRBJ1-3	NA	CASSRQMSGNTIYF	TGTGCCAGCAGTCGACAGATGTCTGGAAACACCATATATTTT
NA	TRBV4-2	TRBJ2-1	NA	CASSPLSSSYNEQFF	TGTGCCAGCAGCCCCCTTTCGTCCTCCTACAATGAGCAGTTCTTC
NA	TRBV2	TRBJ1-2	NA	CASSEREGAVYGYTF	TGTGCCAGCAGTGAAAGGGAAGGGGCGGTCTATGGCTACACCTTC
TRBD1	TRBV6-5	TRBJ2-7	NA	CASSYPGQGAYEQYF	TGTGCCAGCAGTTACCCCGGACAGGGGGCTTACGAGCAGTACTTC
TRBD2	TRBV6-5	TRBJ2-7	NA	CASRGTSGSQYEQYF	TGTGCCAGCAGGGGGACTAGCGGGAGTCAGTACGAGCAGTACTTC
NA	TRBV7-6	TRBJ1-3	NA	CASSLAVISSGNTIYF	TGTGCCAGCAGCTTAGCAGTCATTAGCTCTGGAAACACCATATATTTT
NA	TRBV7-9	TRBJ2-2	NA	CAIYKGQMNTGELFF	TGTGCCATTTACAAAGGACAGATGAACACCGGGGAGCTGTTTTTT
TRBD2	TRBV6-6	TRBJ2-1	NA	CASSSGLAEQFF	TGTGCCAGCAGTTCGGGACTAGCGGAGCAGTTCTTC
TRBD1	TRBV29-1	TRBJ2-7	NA	CSVPGQGDEQYF	TGCAGCGTTCCGGGACAGGGTGACGAGCAGTACTTC
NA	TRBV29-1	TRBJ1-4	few	CSVSPGEGREKLFF	TGCAGCGTTTCCCCCGGGGAGGGAAGAGAAAAACTGTTTTTT
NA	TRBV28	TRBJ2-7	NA	CASSSVGQWDTHTGYEQYF	TGTGCCAGCAGTTCAGTCGGGCAGTGGGACACCCATACGGGCTACGAGCAGTACTTC
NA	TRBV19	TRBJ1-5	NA	CASSKGRGGYELYNQPQHF	TGTGCCAGTAGTAAGGGGCGGGGAGGGTACGAGTTGTATAATCAGCCCCAGCATTTT
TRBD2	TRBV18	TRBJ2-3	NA	CASSPNTASGNTDTQYF	TGTGCCAGCTCACCGAACACAGCTAGCGGAAACACAGATACGCAGTATTTT
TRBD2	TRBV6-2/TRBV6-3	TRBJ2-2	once	CASSRAGGGGGELFF	TGTGCCAGCAGTCGGGCGGGAGGCGGTGGCGGGGAGCTGTTTTTT
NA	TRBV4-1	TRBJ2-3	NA	CASSQYRTDTQYF	TGCGCCAGCAGCCAGTATCGCACAGATACGCAGTATTTT